This T cell receptor beta chain was sequenced during a study of shared T cell receptors in the human thymus. Sequenced by immunoSEQ multiplex PCR; TCRdb stores in-frame clones only, minus some. The sample lists some 640,000 clones; approximately 89% were seen once. The CDR3 consists of 16 residues. Trimming took 3 bases from V and 2 from J, leaving 20 bases between them. The germline V gene encodes CDR1 GTSNPN and CDR2 SVGIG (reference sequence). A further study also used this sample, focusing on human thymus T cells. This second study notes: Having surgery to correct congenital heart defects, healthy Finnish infants acted as the donors. Corrective cardiac operations yielded the resected thymus tissue. Thymic and blood repertoires seemed to show skewed V and J gene use. Unrelated individuals were reported by related research to share highly overlapping thymic repertoires.

The sample consisted of thymocytes. This TCR was sampled from a boy under two years old with a congenital heart defect. The chain combines TRBV30 with TRBJ2-7; a weak D match, TRBD2 (6 bases). CDR3 in DNA: TGTGCCTGGAGGCTCCTGGAGGGAGTGACCCCCTACGAGCAGTACTTC. Its translation: CAWRLLEGVTPYEQYF. Together with reference TRBV30 and TRBJ2-7, the CDR3 gives the full variable domain: SQTIHQWPATLVQPVGSPLSLECTVEGTSNPNLYWYRQAAGRGLQLLFYSVGIGQISSEVPQNLSASRPQDRQFILSSKKLLLSDSGFYLCAWRLLEGVTPYEQYFGPGTRLTVT.